A selection of T cell receptor beta chains follows, all from one sample in a study of blood T cell repertoires in COVID-19. Using immunoSEQ multiplex PCR, the repertoire was profiled, and TCRdb retains in-frame clones only, with some absent. The profile covers about 140,000 clones, with around 80% appearing a single time and 3% to 4.5% taken by the ten largest. Specimen: peripheral blood. The source is a man in his fifties or sixties with acute or convalescent COVID-19. Both conserved end residues are part of each CDR3. Each record gives: CDR3 DNA, CDR3 protein, V gene, clone size, D gene, J gene. The D gene is left open where the match is weak. Size is omitted from some rows. Given values are once, few, many or a class for expanded clones.

DNA: TGTGCCAGCAGCTTAGGTGTGGCAGGGAGGTTTGAGCAGTTCTTC; CDR3: CASSLGVAGRFEQFF; V: TRBV11-1; size: .; D: .; J: TRBJ2-1
DNA: TGTGCCAGCTCAGCGGGACAGGGGTACACCTACGAGCAGTACTTC; CDR3: CASSAGQGYTYEQYF; V: TRBV18; size: .; D: TRBD1; J: TRBJ2-7
DNA: TGTGCCAGCAGGTCTTATAATTCACCCCTCCACTTT; CDR3: CASRSYNSPLHF; V: TRBV6-5; size: .; D: .; J: TRBJ1-6
DNA: TGTGCCAGCAGCCCACCCTCTGATCGGGGGAGTGAAAAACTGTTTTTT; CDR3: CASSPPSDRGSEKLFF; V: TRBV14; size: .; D: .; J: TRBJ1-4
DNA: TGTGCCAGCAGCCCCAGGGGATCCACAGATACGCAGTATTTT; CDR3: CASSPRGSTDTQYF; V: TRBV6-5; size: once; D: .; J: TRBJ2-3
DNA: TGTGCCTGGAGTGTAGACAGCGCTATCTCCTACGAGCAGTACTTC; CDR3: CAWSVDSAISYEQYF; V: TRBV30; size: .; D: .; J: TRBJ2-7
DNA: TGTGCCAGCATCCCCGGGGCTAGCGGGGGCAATGAGCAGTTCTTC; CDR3: CASIPGASGGNEQFF; V: TRBV6-2/TRBV6-3; size: .; D: TRBD2; J: TRBJ2-1
DNA: TGTGCCAGCAGTAGAACAGGGGGCGTAGGGTATGGCTACACCTTC; CDR3: CASSRTGGVGYGYTF; V: TRBV28; size: .; D: TRBD1; J: TRBJ1-2
DNA: TGTGCCAGCAGCAAAGAGGGGGCTTCGGATGGCTACACCTTC; CDR3: CASSKEGASDGYTF; V: TRBV7-3; size: once; D: TRBD1; J: TRBJ1-2
DNA: TGTGCCAGCACCCCCCTACCGGGTCGGGACTATGGCTACACCTTC; CDR3: CASTPLPGRDYGYTF; V: TRBV28; size: .; D: .; J: TRBJ1-2
DNA: TGTGCCAGCAGTTCCTACAGGGGGAACACTGAAGCTTTCTTT; CDR3: CASSSYRGNTEAFF; V: TRBV6-2/TRBV6-3; size: .; D: TRBD1; J: TRBJ1-1
DNA: TGTGCCAGCAGTCGCACCCGGGAGGGGCCAGGGTCACCCCTCCACTTT; CDR3: CASSRTREGPGSPLHF; V: TRBV6-2/TRBV6-3; size: .; D: .; J: TRBJ1-6
DNA: TGTGCCAGCAGCGCGCAGGACAGGGGTTTGAGAAACACCATATATTTT; CDR3: CASSAQDRGLRNTIYF; V: TRBV9; size: .; D: TRBD1; J: TRBJ1-3
DNA: TGCAGCGTTGGGAGGTTGAGAGACTCAAAAATTTACGAGCAGTACTTC; CDR3: CSVGRLRDSKIYEQYF; V: TRBV29-1; size: .; D: .; J: TRBJ2-7
DNA: TGTGCCAGTAGACCAACCGGGACAGCGAGAAACACCATATATTTT; CDR3: CASRPTGTARNTIYF; V: TRBV19; size: .; D: TRBD1; J: TRBJ1-3
DNA: TGTGCCAGCAAAGCGGGCCTCAATCAGCCCCAGCATTTT; CDR3: CASKAGLNQPQHF; V: TRBV7-8; size: .; D: .; J: TRBJ1-5
DNA: TGTGCCAGCAGTGCCCTGACCTGGGCAGGGGGTTGGCAGCCCCAGCATTTT; CDR3: CASSALTWAGGWQPQHF; V: TRBV27; size: .; D: TRBD1; J: TRBJ1-5
DNA: TGTGCCAGCAGCCGGGACAGAGAGCAGTACTTC; CDR3: CASSRDREQYF; V: TRBV3-1/TRBV3-2; size: once; D: TRBD1; J: TRBJ2-7
DNA: TGTGCCATCAGTGAAATAAGTACTAGCGGGGCGAGGACCCAGTACTTC; CDR3: CAISEISTSGARTQYF; V: TRBV10-3; size: .; D: TRBD2; J: TRBJ2-5
DNA: TGTGCCACCAGCCCCGGGACAGCCCCCGGGGAGCTGTTTTTT; CDR3: CATSPGTAPGELFF; V: TRBV15; size: .; D: TRBD1; J: TRBJ2-2